This T cell receptor beta chain was found in a study of cytomegalovirus exposure and HLA in healthy donors (dated by TCRdb to between 2016 and 2019). Background on the whole study: The 550 to 750 repertoires of the first cohort and the 110 or so validation repertoires were produced on the same platform, according to a later analysis. The aim of the study was to test whether cataloging public T cell receptors could identify signatures of past pathogen exposure. Besides the first cohort of approximately 670 subjects, a separate validation cohort made up of 120 different subjects was used. To predict cytomegalovirus infection status, the study combined high-throughput TCR immunosequencing, statistical association of individual TCRs with disease status, and machine learning.

Summary of the overall study and its limitations: The classifier was reported to diagnose cytomegalovirus status with high specificity and sensitivity in both the original cohort and the validation cohort. All 120 or so repertoires were used to score co-occurrence in the validation cohort in a later analysis, because that analysis had no HLA typing for the cohort. Most TCR sequences were observed very rarely across donors, whereas some public TCRs were present in many individuals. A few of the identified cytomegalovirus-associated TCR beta chains were confirmed in vitro to be specific for cytomegalovirus antigens. In a later analysis, TCRs clustered in the first cohort were found to also tend to co-occur in the 120 validation repertoires, with about 94% of cluster scores above 0. The authors suggested that the approach could potentially be generalized to other disease states and immunological phenotypes. In the study, about 150 TCR beta chains were listed as associated with cytomegalovirus.

Worth noting for this clone: This receptor's antigen is unknown. Qualities for individual bases were not recorded, and no much larger clone is one base off.

The donors belonged to the validation cohort of over a hundred subjects, which was separate from the roughly 680-subject first cohort. Library preparation was by the immunoSEQ multiplex PCR assay. Concerning the study's data processing: To diagnose cytomegalovirus status from the catalog of TCR beta chain sequences, a statistical classification framework was built. TCRdb limited this immuneACCESS table to in-frame rearrangements with V and J called. A share of clones is missing; checked studies link under half to unresolved V genes, and the rest is unexplained. Clone size and the V and J calls come from that table; the DNA yielded D and trimming. The sample table records 300,000 to 350,000 clones; approximately 88% of these occur just once. Around 0.88% of the sample is held by the ten biggest clonotypes. CDR1 SGHDT and CDR2 YYEEEE were looked up in the germline V gene. Deletion took 2 bases off V and 6 bases off J, with a span of 12 bases between the germline ends. The CDR3 starts with the cysteine, ends with the phenylalanine, and has 14 residues. Left in the record is the CDR3 DNA by itself, 42 bases read in frame from the first base.

Sequencing was performed on PBMCs. The sequence joins TRBV5-6 to TRBJ2-4; the D gene is perhaps TRBD2, on 7 matching bases. This sequence originates from a man aged 25-45 years in good health and CMV-seronegative. The nucleotides are TGTGCCAGCAGCTTAGGGGGAGGGCTAAACATTCAGTACTTC. This yields the protein CASSLGGGLNIQYF.